This TCR beta chain appears in the sequencing data of a study of shared clonotypes between healthy human individuals. With regard to this clone: The same CDR3 also results from other DNA sequences found in this sample.

CDR1 MNHEY and CDR2 SVGAGI come from the germline V gene. The CDR3 is made up of 15 amino acids. V was shortened by 0 bases and J by 0 bases, with 9 bases between the two germline ends. Some clones are missing from TCRdb's copy, which holds only in-frame ones; the method was immunoSEQ multiplex PCR. The sample records about 2 million clones, about 95% being singletons. Naive-designated CD8 cells lacked CD45RO, were positively enriched for CCR7, and omitted terminally differentiated effector memory CD45RA+ cells. This chain connects TRBV6-5 to TRBJ2-7; D is perhaps TRBD2 (6 bases). This TCR came from a man between 18 and 29 years old in good health. Sequences were obtained from naive CD8+ T cells sorted from blood. The CDR3 nucleotides are TGTGCCAGCAGTTACTCAACCGGGAGCTCCTACGAGCAGTACTTC. Amino acids: CASSYSTGSSYEQYF.